This T cell receptor (beta chain) emerged from a study of follicular helper T cells after annual influenza vaccination. Here immunoSEQ multiplex PCR was the method, and the copy in TCRdb shows in-frame clones only, minus some. The sample yields 7,000 or so clones, 80% to 85% seen once. Time point denoted: 2015-2016 season, 7 days after influenza vaccination. Subjects lived in the community and lacked influenza vaccine within the prior 6 months. The CDR3 consists of 11 residues. Trimming took off 6 bases at V and 4 bases at J, with 1 base between the two ends. Germline loops: CDR1 SGHTA, CDR2 FQGNSA. Notes on this clone: The antigen is undetermined.

Whole-study findings and limits: Most later recoveries of Day 7 ICOS+CD38+ clones were ICOS-CD38- cTfh. Change in circulating plasmablasts correlated with ICOS+CD38+ cTfh clonality change.

The origin of this receptor is an adult who received the influenza vaccine. Sample: CXCR5- memory CD4+ T cells sorted from blood, taken 7 days after influenza vaccination. The chain employs TRBV7-2 and TRBJ1-6; no reliable D call. The CDR3 DNA sequence: TGTGCCAGCAGTTATAATTCACCCCTCCACTTT. It encodes CASSYNSPLHF.